Presented here are 23 T cell receptor beta chains from one specimen sequenced in a study of control samples from healthy donors and cancer patients. TCRdb's table, derived via immunoSEQ multiplex PCR, lists solely in-frame clones and lacks some. The sample contains about 120,000 clones, about nine tenths of which appear only once. The sample taken for sequencing was blood. All receptors derive from a man younger than 30 in good health.

Written as DNA, the CDR3 is TGTGCCAGCAGACCCTACCAGGGGACCTATGGCTACACCTTC. Amino acids: CASRPYQGTYGYTF. The genes are TRBV6-5 and TRBJ1-2, with D tentatively TRBD1 (6 bases). The CDR3 contains 14 residues. Germline lookup yields CDR1 MNHEY and CDR2 SVGAGI. Trimming cost V 6 bases and J 4 bases, with 15 bases left between them.

This clone was found a few times. The CDR3 reads CASSYQGPHQPQHF. The CDR3 region has the DNA TGTGCCAGCAGTTATCAGGGGCCTCATCAGCCCCAGCATTTT. The chain carries TRBV6-1 and TRBJ1-5; the D gene is possibly TRBD1 (6 bases). Per the germline V gene, CDR1 is MNHNS and CDR2 is SASEGT. Trimming took 5 bases from V and 5 from J, leaving 13 bases between them. CDR3 length: 14 residues.

The V gene is TRBV27, the J gene TRBJ1-1; D is undetermined. This CDR3 region has 14 residues. The V end was cut by 4 bases, the J end by 1 base, with 10 bases between. CDR1 and CDR2 from the germline V gene are MNHEY and SMNVEV (reference sequence). The CDR3 DNA reads TGTGCCAGCAGTTCTGTAGGGTCGAACACTGAAGCTTTCTTT. Translated, it gives CASSSVGSNTEAFF.

V is TRBV28 and J is TRBJ2-2; 12 nucleotides match TRBD2. CDR1 and CDR2 from the germline V gene are MDHEN and SYDVKM. The length of the CDR3 is 16 residues. The V segment lost 6 bases and the J segment 5 bases; nucleotides outside the gene matches: 7. CDR3 in DNA: TGTGCCAGCAGCAGACTAGCGGGGGCGAGGACCGGGGAGCTGTTTTTT. Its translation is CASSRLAGARTGELFF.

V gene TRBV11-1 combines with J gene TRBJ2-7; TRBD2 might be the D (6 bases). Between the trimmed V and J ends, which lost 5 bases and 5 bases, there was a span of 13 bases. This CDR3 has 13 amino acids. Germline V gives CDR1 SGHAT, CDR2 FQDESV (reference sequence). The CDR3 sequence is CASSRRASDEQYF. For the CDR3, the DNA is TGTGCCAGCAGCCGCAGGGCTAGCGACGAGCAGTACTTC.

The V call is TRBV5-1, the J call TRBJ1-6; D gene unclear. The CDR3 consists of 17 residues. Trimming removed 0 bases at V and 0 bases at J, with 10 bases between. The V gene's germline CDR1 is SGHRS and CDR2 YFSETQ. For the CDR3, the DNA is TGCGCCAGCAGCTTGGATCCAATGAGCTCCTATAATTCACCCCTCCACTTT. Amino acid sequence: CASSLDPMSSYNSPLHF.

The rearrangement links TRBV7-9 to TRBJ2-1; D may match TRBD1 or TRBD2 (5 bases each). The CDR3 is 13 residues long. The germline V gene encodes CDR1 SEHNR and CDR2 FQNEAQ (reference sequence). Trimming took off 5 bases at V and 5 bases at J, with 10 bases between the two ends. The CDR3 is CASSTGDDNEQFF. The CDR3 nucleotides are TGTGCCAGCAGCACCGGGGACGACAATGAGCAGTTCTTC.

The chain joins TRBV9 to TRBJ2-3, with D uncertain. The ends were cut back, 0 bases at V and 4 bases at J, with 6 bases in the middle. CDR1 and CDR2 from the germline V gene are SGDLS and YYNGEE. This CDR3 has 13 residues. As DNA, the CDR3 is TGTGCCAGCAGCGTAGTTGCCTCAGATACGCAGTATTTT. Its protein product is CASSVVASDTQYF.

The genes are TRBV19 and TRBJ1-1, with a weak D call TRBD1 (5 bases). The CDR3 totals 16 residues. Trimming stripped 1 base from V and 6 bases from J, with 18 bases between. Germline V lookup: CDR1 LNHDA, CDR2 SQIVND (reference sequence). CDR3 coding DNA: TGTGCCAGTAGTATAGGAGCCGATGTGGGGGGGGCTGAAGCTTTCTTT. This gives the protein CASSIGADVGGAEAFF.

The rearrangement joins TRBV3-1 (or the pseudogene TRBV3-2) to TRBJ2-1; 11 nucleotides line up with TRBD1. This CDR3 spans 15 amino acids. The V and J ends lost 4 bases and 5 bases, in that order; junction bases with no gene match: 4. The germline V gene encodes CDR1 LGHDT and CDR2 YNNKEL (reference sequence). CDR3 protein: CASSRGQGEHNEQFF. The CDR3 DNA sequence: TGTGCCAGCAGCCGGGGACAGGGGGAACACAATGAGCAGTTCTTC.

The chain couples TRBV27 to TRBJ2-7; D perhaps matches TRBD1 (5 bases). Germline V lookup: CDR1 MNHEY, CDR2 SMNVEV (reference sequence). The CDR3 is 13 residues long. Trimming removed 4 bases from V and 2 bases from J, with 9 bases in between. The CDR3 is CASSSGRAYEQYF. The DNA of the CDR3 is TGTGCCAGCAGTTCGGGCAGGGCCTACGAGCAGTACTTC.

The chain has TRBV10-3 and TRBJ1-4; 7 nucleotides align to TRBD1. Trimming took 2 bases from V and 3 from J; bases not matched to a gene: 3. The CDR3 runs to 15 residues. The germline gives CDR1 ENHRY, CDR2 SYGVKD. The CDR3 is CAISERGQSNEKLFF. CDR3 nucleotides: TGTGCCATCAGTGAGAGGGGACAGTCTAATGAAAAACTGTTTTTT.

The chain links TRBV5-4 to TRBJ2-2; D may be TRBD2 (6 bases). CDR3 length: 16 residues. V dropped 3 bases and J dropped 0 bases, with 12 bases sitting between them. Per the germline V gene, CDR1 is SGHNT and CDR2 is YYREEE (reference sequence). The CDR3 nucleotides read TGTGCCAGCAGCTCGGGACTTTCCACGAACACCGGGGAGCTGTTTTTT. Its protein is CASSSGLSTNTGELFF.

V and J are TRBV19 and TRBJ2-3; the D is unclear. This CDR3 has 16 amino acids. Germline CDR1 reads LNHDA; CDR2 reads SQIVND (reference sequence). The ends were cut back, 3 bases at V and 4 bases at J, with 17 bases in the middle. This chain's CDR3 is CASSIRAAVAADTQYF. The CDR3 region has the DNA TGTGCCAGTAGTATTAGGGCTGCAGTAGCAGCAGATACGCAGTATTTT. The whole variable domain, filled in from reference TRBV19 and TRBJ2-3, reads DGGITQSPKYLFRKEGQNVTLSCEQNLNHDAMYWYRQDPGQGLRLIYYSQIVNDFQKGDIAEGYSVSREKKESFPLTVTSAQKNPTAFYLCASSIRAAVAADTQYFGPGTRLTVL.

The V call is TRBV6-5, the J call TRBJ2-1, with 8 positions matching TRBD2. V trimming: 2 bases; J trimming: 6 bases; junction bases outside the gene matches: 0. Germline-derived CDR1 and CDR2 are MNHEY and SVGAGI. The CDR3 length is 13 residues. The CDR3, as DNA: TGTGCCAGCAGTTACCTAGCGGGCAATGAGCAGTTCTTC. This encodes CASSYLAGNEQFF.

The rearrangement uses TRBV2 and TRBJ1-5; D is ambiguous. CDR1 and CDR2 (germline): SNHLY, FYNNEI. The CDR3 totals 12 residues. V lost 4 bases and J 9 bases, leaving 10 bases between the germline ends. This CDR3 is CASSGGLRPQHF. The CDR3 DNA reads TGTGCCAGCAGTGGTGGCCTTCGGCCCCAGCATTTT.

The J gene is TRBJ1-2, the V gene TRBV27; the D is unclear. Trimming left V 3 bases short and J 6 bases short, with 20 bases between. Germline V lookup: CDR1 MNHEY, CDR2 SMNVEV (reference sequence). The CDR3 covers 16 residues. As DNA, the CDR3 is TGTGCCAGCAGTTTTTTGGCCTCGGATCAGAGAAATGGCTACACCTTC. Translation: CASSFLASDQRNGYTF.

The J gene is TRBJ1-2, the V gene TRBV29-1, with a tentative D call TRBD1 (5 bases). Germline lookup yields CDR1 SQVTM and CDR2 ANQGSEA. Trimming took 6 bases from V and 4 from J, leaving 9 bases between them. The CDR3 contains 11 residues. Here the CDR3 DNA reads TGCAGCGTGGGGCACCTCTATGGCTACACCTTC. Residues: CSVGHLYGYTF. The variable domain in full, completed from reference TRBV29-1 and TRBJ1-2, reads SAVISQKPSRDICQRGTSLTIQCQVDSQVTMMFWYRQQPGQSLTLIATANQGSEATYESGFVIDKFPISRPNLTFSTLTVSNMSPEDSSIYLCSVGHLYGYTFGSGTRLTVV.

For the CDR3, the DNA is TGCAGCGTTGGTGGGACTGGAAACACCATATATTTT. Residues: CSVGGTGNTIYF. The V gene is TRBV29-1, the J gene TRBJ1-3; D gene unclear. Germline values: CDR1 SQVTM, CDR2 ANQGSEA. V gave up 4 bases and J gave up 2 bases, with 6 bases separating them. This CDR3 contains 12 residues. The full variable domain, with the rest looked up from reference TRBV29-1 and TRBJ1-3, is SAVISQKPSRDICQRGTSLTIQCQVDSQVTMMFWYRQQPGQSLTLIATANQGSEATYESGFVIDKFPISRPNLTFSTLTVSNMSPEDSSIYLCSVGGTGNTIYFGEGSWLTVV.

The J gene is TRBJ1-2, the V gene TRBV18; D is undetermined. The V end lost 2 bases, the J end lost 0 bases, and 10 bases lay between the germline ends. Per germline, CDR1 KGHSH and CDR2 LQKENI. The CDR3 has 15 residues. This CDR3 reads CASSPGGSSNYGYTF. The CDR3 DNA reads as TGTGCCAGCTCACCAGGAGGGTCCTCTAACTATGGCTACACCTTC. Looking up the rest from reference TRBV18 and TRBJ1-2 gives the full variable domain: NAGVMQNPRHLVRRRGQEARLRCSPMKGHSHVYWYRQLPEEGLKFMVYLQKENIIDESGMPKERFSAEFPKEGPSILRIQQVVRGDSAAYFCASSPGGSSNYGYTFGSGTRLTVV.

This clone has a handful of counts. This chain links TRBV2 with TRBJ2-2, with a possible D match to TRBD1 (6 bases). V was trimmed by 5 bases and J by 7 bases, leaving 8 bases between them. Germline-derived CDR1 and CDR2 are SNHLY and FYNNEI. There are 12 residues in the CDR3. CDR3 DNA sequence: TGTGCCAGCAGTACAGGGTACGGGGAGCTGTTTTTT. Translation gives CASSTGYGELFF. Together with reference TRBV2 and TRBJ2-2, the CDR3 gives the full variable domain: EPEVTQTPSHQVTQMGQEVILRCVPISNHLYFYWYRQILGQKVEFLVSFYNNEISEKSEIFDDQFSVERPDGSNFTLKIRSTKLEDSAMYFCASSTGYGELFFGEGSRLTVL.

The V call is TRBV19, the J call TRBJ2-2, with D unresolved. CDR1 LNHDA and CDR2 SQIVND come from the germline V gene (reference sequence). The CDR3 consists of 13 residues. V was cut by 1 base and J by 6 bases, with 6 bases left in between. The CDR3: CASSIVRAGELFF. The DNA of the CDR3 is TGTGCCAGTAGTATAGTTCGGGCCGGGGAGCTGTTTTTT.

The CDR3 protein is CASSMTGIPNEKLFF. In DNA form, the CDR3 reads TGTGCCAGCAGTATGACAGGGATCCCTAATGAAAAACTGTTTTTT. The gene calls are TRBV27 and TRBJ1-4; 7 bases map to TRBD1. V shed 5 bases and J 3 bases; nucleotides not matched to a gene: 6. CDR3 length: 15 residues. Germline V gene data show CDR1 as MNHEY and CDR2 as SMNVEV (reference sequence).